The 21 T cell receptor beta chains listed next were all sequenced from one sample in a study of cytomegalovirus exposure and HLA in healthy donors. PCR was performed using 60 Vbeta and 13 Jbeta primers. Generated by immunoSEQ multiplex PCR, the TCRdb table keeps only in-frame clones and is missing some. Here the sample spans 90,000 to 100,000 clones, over 60% being singletons. Source material: PBMCs. Receptors were obtained from a man aged 55-75 years in good health and CMV-seropositive.

The gene calls are TRBV12-5 and TRBJ1-6; 9 bases match TRBD1. Germline CDR1 and CDR2: LGHNT and FRNRAP. The CDR3 runs 15 residues. The V gene end was trimmed by 7 bases and the J gene end by 8 bases; junction bases not matched to a gene: 9. The DNA for the CDR3 is TGTGCTAGTGCCCCGGGACAGGGAGTAGATTCACCCCTCCACTTT. Translated: CASAPGQGVDSPLHF.

The chain employs TRBV27 and TRBJ2-2; perhaps TRBD1 as D (6 bases). CDR1 MNHEY and CDR2 SMNVEV come from the germline V gene (reference sequence). The CDR3 length is 13 residues. V dropped 8 bases and J dropped 5 bases, with 12 bases sitting between them. The CDR3 here is CASLWTVTGELFF. The DNA for the CDR3 is TGTGCCAGCCTCTGGACAGTAACCGGGGAGCTGTTTTTT.

This clone occurred a few times. The chain employs TRBV5-6 and TRBJ2-5; 12 nucleotides match TRBD1. The CDR3 length is 16 residues. Germline assignment: CDR1 SGHDT and CDR2 YYEEEE. Trimming took 3 bases from V and 5 from J; bases not matched to a gene: 8. For the CDR3, the DNA is TGTGCCAGCAGCTATCCCGGGACAGGGGGCGGCGAGACCCAGTACTTC. Translating it yields CASSYPGTGGGETQYF.

The rearrangement uses TRBV6-1 and TRBJ1-6; TRBD1 aligns across 9 bases. Losses at the gene ends were 5 bases for V and 3 bases for J; bases not matched to a gene: 2. From germline, CDR1 is MNHNS and CDR2 SASEGT. This CDR3 has 15 residues. CDR3 in DNA: TGTGCCAGCAGTCGGGACAGGGACTATAATTCACCCCTCCACTTT. Its translation is CASSRDRDYNSPLHF.

The rearrangement uses TRBV5-4 and TRBJ1-2; 9 nucleotides agree with TRBD1. Trimming took 5 bases from V and 3 from J; bases not matched to a gene: 5. The CDR3 length is 14 residues. CDR1 and CDR2 from the germline V gene are SGHNT and YYREEE (reference sequence). As DNA, the CDR3 is TGTGCCAGCAGACAGGGGGCGGGCTACTATGGCTACACCTTC. Amino acids: CASRQGAGYYGYTF.

This chain joins TRBV2 and TRBJ1-1; D possibly corresponds to TRBD1 (6 bases). Germline values: CDR1 SNHLY, CDR2 FYNNEI. V shed 10 bases and J shed 1 base, with 13 bases lying between them. The CDR3 spans 13 residues. CDR3 loop: CATMGHWNTEAFF. CDR3 nucleotides: TGTGCCACCATGGGACATTGGAACACTGAAGCTTTCTTT. The full variable domain, rest sourced from reference TRBV2 and TRBJ1-1, is EPEVTQTPSHQVTQMGQEVILRCVPISNHLYFYWYRQILGQKVEFLVSFYNNEISEKSEIFDDQFSVERPDGSNFTLKIRSTKLEDSAMYFCATMGHWNTEAFFGQGTRLTVV.

This chain joins TRBV19 and TRBJ1-5; 8 bases map to TRBD1. The germline CDR1 and CDR2 sequences are LNHDA and SQIVND (reference sequence). The CDR3 length is 16 residues. The trim removed 5 bases at V and 6 bases at J, leaving 12 bases unmatched. CDR3: CASSARGLSVSQPQHF. CDR3 nucleotides: TGTGCCAGTAGTGCCAGGGGGCTGAGTGTCTCTCAGCCCCAGCATTTT.

The chain has TRBV9 and TRBJ1-2, with no clear D. Germline V gives CDR1 SGDLS, CDR2 YYNGEE. This CDR3 is 13 amino acids long. The ends were cut back, 4 bases at V and 7 bases at J, with 14 bases in the middle. Here the CDR3 reads CASSPTGVLGYTF. The CDR3 DNA is TGTGCCAGCAGCCCGACCGGGGTTCTTGGCTACACCTTC. The full variable domain, with the rest looked up from reference TRBV9 and TRBJ1-2, is DSGVTQTPKHLITATGQRVTLRCSPRSGDLSVYWYQQSLDQGLQFLIQYYNGEERAKGNILERFSAQQFPDLHSELNLSSLELGDSALYFCASSPTGVLGYTFGSGTRLTVV.

CDR3: CASSESAAYGYTF. CDR3 coding DNA: TGTGCCAGCAGTGAATCGGCGGCCTATGGCTACACCTTC. The chain recombines TRBV2 with TRBJ1-2; the D is unclear. Trimming cost V 2 bases and J 4 bases, with 8 bases left between them. Germline V CDR1 and CDR2: SNHLY, FYNNEI. The CDR3 is made up of 13 amino acids.

The CDR3 DNA reads as TGCGCCAGCAGCTTGGCCAGCGGGGACTACAATGAGCAGTTCTTC. Translating gives CASSLASGDYNEQFF. The chain links TRBV5-1 to TRBJ2-1; 7 bases match TRBD2. V gave up 0 bases and J gave up 3 bases; unmatched junction bases: 3. The CDR3 runs to 15 residues. In germline, CDR1 is SGHRS, CDR2 YFSETQ.

The chain combines TRBV7-2 with TRBJ2-3; 9 bases map to TRBD2. The CDR3 loop spans 16 amino acids. V shed 4 bases, J shed 2 bases, and the junction held 7 bases outside the gene matches. Per the germline V gene, CDR1 is SGHTA and CDR2 is FQGNSA. The CDR3 protein is CASSSLAGSNTDTQYF. For the CDR3, the DNA is TGTGCCAGCAGCTCCCTAGCGGGGTCTAACACAGATACGCAGTATTTT.

The CDR3 DNA is TGTGCCAGTAGGCCCGGGACAGTAGGCGAAAAACTGTTTTTT. It encodes CASRPGTVGEKLFF. This sequence joins TRBV19 and TRBJ1-4; 7 nucleotides align to TRBD1. Trimming at V came to 6 bases and at J to 8 bases, leaving 9 bases not matched to a gene. This CDR3 region has 14 residues. Germline V gene lookup returns CDR1 LNHDA and CDR2 SQIVND (reference sequence).

This chain links TRBV19 with TRBJ2-3, with 9 positions matching TRBD1. The ends lost 3 bases at V and 2 bases at J; junction bases unmatched: 6. There are 16 residues in the CDR3. CDR1 is LNHDA and CDR2 is SQIVND in the germline V gene (reference sequence). CDR3 in amino acids: CASSMDRGGDTDTQYF. The CDR3 coding sequence is TGTGCCAGTAGTATGGACAGGGGAGGGGACACAGATACGCAGTATTTT.

This chain uses TRBV6-6 with TRBJ2-5; 8 bases line up with TRBD1. With V trimmed by 4 bases and J by 2 bases, 6 bases remained unmatched. The CDR3 runs to 15 residues. CDR1 and CDR2 from the germline V gene are MNHNY and SVGAGI (reference sequence). CDR3 protein: CASSFGGQGQETQYF. The CDR3 region has the DNA TGTGCCAGCAGTTTTGGAGGACAGGGACAAGAGACCCAGTACTTC.

The chain is built from TRBV12-5 and TRBJ2-2; tentatively, D is TRBD1 (5 bases). CDR1 LGHNT and CDR2 FRNRAP come from the germline V gene. The germline V and J ends were trimmed by 2 bases and 5 bases, with 6 bases remaining between them. The CDR3 runs 13 residues. CDR3 DNA: TGTGCTAGTGGTTTGAGGGGAACCGGGGAGCTGTTTTTT. Translating gives CASGLRGTGELFF.

There are a few counts of this clone. V and J are TRBV6-5 and TRBJ1-1; D is ambiguous. CDR1 MNHEY and CDR2 SVGAGI come from the germline V gene. This CDR3 contains 14 residues. With 4 bases removed from V and 5 bases from J, the gap between germline ends came to 14 bases. The CDR3 DNA is TGTGCCAGCAGTTCCTGGGCCGGGGATACTGAAGCTTTCTTT. Its translation: CASSSWAGDTEAFF.

The chain is built from TRBV5-6 and TRBJ2-3, with D perhaps TRBD1 (7 bases). V lost 0 bases and J lost 0, with 11 bases in between. Germline V gene data show CDR1 as SGHDT and CDR2 as YYEEEE. This CDR3 spans 16 amino acids. This CDR3 reads CASSLARGASTDTQYF. CDR3 coding DNA: TGTGCCAGCAGCTTGGCCAGGGGGGCTAGCACAGATACGCAGTATTTT.

The chain has TRBV5-5 and TRBJ1-1; D is perhaps TRBD1 (6 bases). The CDR3 covers 15 residues. CDR1 is SGHKS and CDR2 is YYEKEE in the germline V gene (reference sequence). The V end was cut by 2 bases, the J end by 5 bases, with 16 bases between. The CDR3 is CASSFGTGWNTEAFF. The DNA for the CDR3 is TGTGCCAGCAGCTTTGGTACAGGGTGGAATACTGAAGCTTTCTTT.

The CDR3 spells CASSPGQGMSYGYTF. CDR3 DNA sequence: TGTGCCAGTAGTCCGGGACAGGGGATGAGCTATGGCTACACCTTC. V and J are TRBV19 and TRBJ1-2; 10 nucleotides agree with TRBD1. Trimming at V came to 5 bases and at J to 4 bases, leaving 7 bases not matched to a gene. This CDR3 contains 15 residues. Germline V CDR1 and CDR2: LNHDA, SQIVND (reference sequence).

This clone was seen a handful of times. The V call is TRBV19, the J call TRBJ2-7; 9 bases match TRBD1. This CDR3 is built from 13 residues. Germline CDR1 LNHDA, CDR2 SQIVND (reference sequence). V lost 7 bases to trimming and J lost 5 bases; unmatched junction nucleotides: 6. The CDR3 DNA follows: TGTGCCAGTATCAACACAGGGGGCCACGAGCAGTACTTC. Translation gives CASINTGGHEQYF. Full variable domain (rest looked up from reference TRBV19 and TRBJ2-7): DGGITQSPKYLFRKEGQNVTLSCEQNLNHDAMYWYRQDPGQGLRLIYYSQIVNDFQKGDIAEGYSVSREKKESFPLTVTSAQKNPTAFYLCASINTGGHEQYFGPGTRLTVT.

This chain links TRBV5-1 with TRBJ2-3; tentatively, D is TRBD1 (6 bases). Germline assignment: CDR1 SGHRS and CDR2 YFSETQ. The CDR3 spans 17 residues. Trimming shortened V by 3 bases and J by 1 base, and 18 bases separated the two germline ends. CDR3 sequence reads: CASSSPDRHAGTDTQYF. Written as DNA, the CDR3 is TGCGCCAGCAGCTCTCCAGACAGGCATGCGGGCACAGATACGCAGTATTTT.